Listed here is a single T cell receptor (beta chain). The sample is drawn from a study of blood T cell repertoires in COVID-19. This table comes from immunoSEQ multiplex PCR, and its TCRdb copy is limited to in-frame clones, with some not included. The data contain fewer than 350,000 clones, around 87% of them seen just once; the ten biggest clones take up 7.8%. The specimen was peripheral blood. This clonotype was obtained from a woman aged 45-60 years who had recovered from COVID-19.

The CDR3 region is CASMDRLSGNTIYF. The CDR3 DNA is TGTGCCAGCATGGACAGACTCTCTGGAAACACCATATATTTT. The chain employs TRBV28 and TRBJ1-3; perhaps TRBD1 as D (6 bases). Deletions cut 7 bases from V and 0 bases from J, with 10 bases between. Germline V lookup: CDR1 MDHEN, CDR2 SYDVKM. The CDR3 extends over 14 amino acids. Full variable domain (outside the CDR3, taken from reference TRBV28 and TRBJ1-3): DVKVTQSSRYLVKRTGEKVFLECVQDMDHENMFWYRQDPGLGLRLIYFSYDVKMKEKGDIPEGYSVSREKKERFSLILESASTNQTSMYLCASMDRLSGNTIYFGEGSWLTVV.